Listed here are 10 T cell receptor beta chains from one sample, sequenced in a study of blood T cell repertoires in COVID-19. Using immunoSEQ multiplex PCR, the repertoire was profiled, and TCRdb retains in-frame clones only, with some absent. The table lists 80,000 to 95,000 clones, roughly 76% of them singletons, with about 4% in the top ten. Sequenced: peripheral blood. The receptor set was obtained from a woman aged 45 to 65 with acute or convalescent COVID-19.

The chain combines TRBV19 with TRBJ1-6, with 8 nucleotides matching TRBD1. Germline assignment: CDR1 LNHDA and CDR2 SQIVND (reference sequence). Trimming cost V 8 bases and J 7 bases; bases outside gene matches: 7. The CDR3 is made up of 14 amino acids. CDR3 in amino acids: CASREGQENSPLHF. CDR3 in DNA: TGTGCCAGTCGCGAGGGACAGGAAAATTCACCCCTCCACTTT.

This rearrangement joins TRBV5-1 to TRBJ2-3; 7 bases are a match to TRBD1. This CDR3 spans 14 amino acids. Germline lookup yields CDR1 SGHRS and CDR2 YFSETQ. The junction had 4 bases not matched to a gene; V was cut back by 4 bases and J by 2 bases. This CDR3 reads CASSPGQITDTQYF. CDR3 DNA sequence: TGCGCCAGCAGCCCGGGACAGATCACAGATACGCAGTATTTT.

This clone appeared once. The chain joins TRBV5-6 to TRBJ2-2, with D possibly matching TRBD1 (6 bases). Germline V CDR1 and CDR2: SGHDT, YYEEEE. Trimming took off 2 bases at V and 4 bases at J, with 12 bases between the two ends. CDR3 length equals 15 residues. This CDR3 is CASSFLQGFTGELFF. CDR3 coding DNA: TGTGCCAGCAGCTTTTTACAGGGTTTCACCGGGGAGCTGTTTTTT. Complete variable domain (other parts from reference TRBV5-6 and TRBJ2-2): DAGVTQSPTHLIKTRGQQVTLRCSPKSGHDTVSWYQQALGQGPQFIFQYYEEEERQRGNFPDRFSGHQFPNYSSELNVNALLLGDSALYLCASSFLQGFTGELFFGEGSRLTVL.

The rearrangement joins TRBV10-2 to TRBJ2-3; 7 bases match TRBD2. V was pared by 4 bases and J by 7 bases, with 8 bases of the junction left unmatched. CDR3 size: 14 residues. The germline CDR1 and CDR2 sequences are WSHSY and SAAADI. CDR3 nucleotide sequence: TGCGCCAGCAGTGTTGAACTAGCGATGAATACGCAGTATTTT. Translation gives CASSVELAMNTQYF.

This clone was detected only a few times. This chain links TRBV7-9 with TRBJ1-2; the match to TRBD1 covers 8 bases. The CDR3 runs to 13 residues. The germline gives CDR1 SEHNR, CDR2 FQNEAQ (reference sequence). Losses at the gene ends were 0 bases for V and 8 bases for J; bases not matched to a gene: 2. CDR3 nucleotide sequence: TGTGCCAGCAGCTTAGCGTCAGGGGGCGGCTACACCTTC. It yields the protein CASSLASGGGYTF.

With regard to this clone: The sample holds other DNA sequences that translate to the same CDR3. The chain carries TRBV4-3 and TRBJ1-1; 7 bases are shared with TRBD1. The V gene's germline CDR1 is LGHNA and CDR2 YSLEER. After removal of 4 bases from V and 4 bases from J, the junction contained 6 bases not matched to a gene. CDR3 length equals 14 residues. The CDR3 loop reads CASSLDRASTEAFF. The CDR3 region has the DNA TGCGCCAGCAGCCTAGACAGGGCAAGCACTGAAGCTTTCTTT.

This chain connects TRBV2 to TRBJ1-2, with 8 bases identical to TRBD1. The V gene end was trimmed by 7 bases and the J gene end by 8 bases; junction bases not matched to a gene: 9. There are 13 residues in the CDR3. Germline CDR1 is SNHLY and CDR2 is FYNNEI. The CDR3 is CASIPSGQGGYTF. CDR3 DNA sequence: TGTGCCAGCATACCCAGCGGACAGGGCGGCTACACCTTC.

The chain couples TRBV7-8 to TRBJ1-1; D gene uncertain. This CDR3 is built from 15 residues. Trimming took off 5 bases at V and 0 bases at J, with 13 bases between the two ends. The germline V gene has CDR1 SGHVS and CDR2 FQNEAQ. The CDR3 bases are TGTGCCAGCAGCCGAGTCGAGGCCATGAACACTGAAGCTTTCTTT. This codes for CASSRVEAMNTEAFF.

J is TRBJ1-1 and V is TRBV7-2; D is undetermined. V was cut by 8 bases and J by 7 bases, with 17 bases left in between. Germline V CDR1 and CDR2: SGHTA, FQGNSA. This CDR3 spans 13 amino acids. The CDR3, as DNA: TGTGCCAGCTCGCGGGCGGCCTTAGGTGAAGCTTTCTTT. As protein: CASSRAALGEAFF.

The V gene is TRBV5-4, the J gene TRBJ1-6, with TRBD1 as a possible D gene (5 bases). The V end was cut by 3 bases, the J end by 7 bases, with 17 bases between. The CDR3 is 16 residues long. Germline loops: CDR1 SGHNT, CDR2 YYREEE (reference sequence). The CDR3 sequence: CASSSWGVVGNSPLHF. CDR3 DNA sequence: TGTGCCAGCAGCTCTTGGGGGGTGGTAGGGAATTCACCCCTCCACTTT.